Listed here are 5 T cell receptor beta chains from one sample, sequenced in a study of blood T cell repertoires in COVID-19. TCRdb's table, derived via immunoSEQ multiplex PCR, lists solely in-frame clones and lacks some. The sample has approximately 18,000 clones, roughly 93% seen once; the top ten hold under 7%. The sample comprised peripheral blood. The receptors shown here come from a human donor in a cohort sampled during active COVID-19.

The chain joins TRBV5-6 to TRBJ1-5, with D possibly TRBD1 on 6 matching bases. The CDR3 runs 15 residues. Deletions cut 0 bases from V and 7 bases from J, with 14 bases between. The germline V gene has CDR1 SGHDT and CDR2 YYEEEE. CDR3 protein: CASSLERGGLQPQHF. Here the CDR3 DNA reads TGTGCCAGCAGCTTGGAAAGGGGGGGTTTGCAGCCCCAGCATTTT.

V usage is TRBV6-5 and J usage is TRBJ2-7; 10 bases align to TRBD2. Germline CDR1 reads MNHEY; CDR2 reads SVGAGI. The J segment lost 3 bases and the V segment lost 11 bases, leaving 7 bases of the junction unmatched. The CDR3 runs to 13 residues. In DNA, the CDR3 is TGTGCCTCCTGGACTAGCGGTCTCTACGAGCAGTACTTC. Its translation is CASWTSGLYEQYF.

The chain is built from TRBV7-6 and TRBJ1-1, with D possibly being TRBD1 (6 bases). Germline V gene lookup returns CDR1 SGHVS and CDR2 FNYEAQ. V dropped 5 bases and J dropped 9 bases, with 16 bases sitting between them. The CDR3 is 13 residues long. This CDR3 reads CASSPRTGTKAFF. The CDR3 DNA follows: TGTGCCAGCAGCCCCCGAACAGGGACTAAAGCTTTCTTT. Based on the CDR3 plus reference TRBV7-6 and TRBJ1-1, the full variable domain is GAGVSQSPRYKVTKRGQDVALRCDPISGHVSLYWYRQALGQGPEFLTYFNYEAQQDKSGLPNDRFSAERPEGSISTLTIQRTEQRDSAMYRCASSPRTGTKAFFGQGTRLTVV.

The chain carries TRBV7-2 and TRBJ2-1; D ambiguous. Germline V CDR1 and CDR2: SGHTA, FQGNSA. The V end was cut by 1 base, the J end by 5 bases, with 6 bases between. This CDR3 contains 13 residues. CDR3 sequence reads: CASSLVVNNEQFF. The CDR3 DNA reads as TGTGCCAGCAGCTTAGTAGTTAACAATGAGCAGTTCTTC.

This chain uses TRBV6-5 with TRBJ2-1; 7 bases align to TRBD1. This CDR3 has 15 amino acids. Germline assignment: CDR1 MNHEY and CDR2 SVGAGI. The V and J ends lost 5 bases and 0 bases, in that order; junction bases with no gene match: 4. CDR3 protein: CASSHRGSSYNEQFF. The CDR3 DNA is TGTGCCAGCAGTCACAGGGGTAGCTCCTACAATGAGCAGTTCTTC.